What follows is one T cell receptor (beta chain) and its context. Its specific antigen is unknown. Qualities for individual bases were not recorded, and no much larger clone is one base off. The CDR3 regions of human TCRbeta chains were analyzed by immunosequencing. The original methods were these. Repertoire TCRs were matched against a reference library of SARS-CoV-2-specific TCRs generated with the MIRA antigen-specificity platform. Breadth meant the fraction of unique TCRs that were SARS-CoV-2-associated, whereas depth meant the fraction of total T cells that were SARS-CoV-2-associated. Each spike-specific TCR was assigned to its reactive spike region and to a CD4 or CD8 class using the MIRA data. Log10-transformed breadth and depth values were compared by one-way ANOVA with Sidak's multiple comparisons tests. TCRdb limited this immuneACCESS table to in-frame rearrangements with V and J called. A share of clones is missing; checked studies link under half to unresolved V genes, and the rest is unexplained. D and trimming were read from the DNA, whereas the V and J calls and clone size are those reported in that table. The sample table contains under 150,000 clones; only one count was recorded for 85% to 95% of them. The ten largest clonotypes hold 2.5% to 3% of the sample.

The V and J ends are trimmed by 1 base and 0 bases, leaving 10 bases between them. Including the terminal cysteine and phenylalanine, the CDR3 comprises 16 residues. Kept here is only the CDR3 DNA, which spans 48 bases and is read in frame from base 1. The germline V gene yields SNHLY for CDR1 and FYNNEI for CDR2. The intended sense of this specimen's time point label: baseline before first vaccination. Vaccinee samples came from UK trials COV001 and COV002, including a single-blind randomized controlled phase 2/3 trial of AZD1222 (ChAdOx1 nCoV-19) in healthy adults. For TCRbeta chain sequencing, PBMC samples were collected from trial participants at day 0 and at day 28 after the second dose. This entry belongs to a study of T cell responses to AZD1222 COVID-19 vaccine listed by TCRdb under 2021. For the study in its entirety: AZD1222 recipients given second doses at about 4 weeks or at about 12 weeks were pooled, since spike-specific TCR depth and breadth were not found to differ between the two schedules. A total of 240 or so trial participants underwent TCR sequencing, of whom under 220 had received two doses of AZD1222 and approximately 26 had received two doses of the MenACWY control vaccine. Trial participants were enrolled by age into 18-55, 56-69 and 70-plus year subgroups, with 148, 28 and 57 TCR-sequenced participants respectively.

The study at large found these results: Vaccine-associated CD4 TCRs spanned the whole spike protein, with dominant responses in regions 160-218 and 743-854. The 56-69-year group was small, and its depth increase did not reach significance, likely because of low power. Reportedly, almost half of the unique spike-specific TCRs recognized epitopes lying outside the regions that are mutated in the B.1.351 and B.1.1.7 variants. Participants were mostly white British, with more females than males. The authors suggested clonal diversity may have been underestimated. Conclusions about previously exposed vaccinees are limited because only six or seven AZD1222 recipients were SARS-CoV-2 seropositive at baseline. Spike-specific TCR breadth and depth rose significantly after two AZD1222 doses compared with day 0 and with MenACWY recipients. No day 14 peak-response samples were available, so repertoires were characterized only after the peak T cell response.

The specimen comprised peripheral blood, sampled on day 0 of AZD1222 vaccination. The chain is made from TRBV2 and TRBJ1-5; no D gene is confidently identified. The clonotype was recovered from an adult in good health. The CDR3 region reads CASSEVWGYSNQPQHF. The DNA reads as follows: TGTGCCAGCAGTGAAGTATGGGGTTATAGCAATCAGCCCCAGCATTTT.